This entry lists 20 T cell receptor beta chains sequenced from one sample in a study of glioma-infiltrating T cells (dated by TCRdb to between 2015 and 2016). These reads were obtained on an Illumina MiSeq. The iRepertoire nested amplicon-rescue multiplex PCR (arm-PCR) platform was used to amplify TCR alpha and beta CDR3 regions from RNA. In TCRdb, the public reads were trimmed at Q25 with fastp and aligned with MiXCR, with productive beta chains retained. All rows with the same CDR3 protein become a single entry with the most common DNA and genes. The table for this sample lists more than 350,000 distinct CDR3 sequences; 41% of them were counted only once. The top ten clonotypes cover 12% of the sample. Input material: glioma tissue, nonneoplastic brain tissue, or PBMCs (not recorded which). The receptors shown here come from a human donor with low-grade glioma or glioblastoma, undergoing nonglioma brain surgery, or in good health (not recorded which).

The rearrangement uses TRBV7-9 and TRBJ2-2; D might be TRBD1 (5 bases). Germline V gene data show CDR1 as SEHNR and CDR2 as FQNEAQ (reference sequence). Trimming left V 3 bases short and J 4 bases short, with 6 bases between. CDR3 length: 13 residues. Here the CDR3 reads CASSFTGTGELFF. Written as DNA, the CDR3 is TGTGCCAGCAGCTTTACAGGCACCGGGGAGCTGTTTTTT.

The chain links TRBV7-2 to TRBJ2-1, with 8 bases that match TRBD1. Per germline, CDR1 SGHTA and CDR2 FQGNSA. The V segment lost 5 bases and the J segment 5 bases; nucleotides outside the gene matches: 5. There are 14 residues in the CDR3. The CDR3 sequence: CASSTWTGHNEQFF. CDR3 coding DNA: TGTGCCAGCAGCACCTGGACAGGGCACAATGAGCAGTTCTTC.

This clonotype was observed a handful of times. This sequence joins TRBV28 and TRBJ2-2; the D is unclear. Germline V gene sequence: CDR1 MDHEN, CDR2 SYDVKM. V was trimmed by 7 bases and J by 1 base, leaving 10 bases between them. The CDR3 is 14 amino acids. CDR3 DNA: TGTGCCAGCATGGGGTCGAAGAACACCGGGGAGCTGTTTTTT. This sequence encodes CASMGSKNTGELFF.

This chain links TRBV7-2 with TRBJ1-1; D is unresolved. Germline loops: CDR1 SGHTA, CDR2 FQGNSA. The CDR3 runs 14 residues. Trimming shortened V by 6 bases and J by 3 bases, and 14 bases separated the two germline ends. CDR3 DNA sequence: TGTGCCAGCAGTTACTATGGACCGGACACTGAAGCTTTCTTT. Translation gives CASSYYGPDTEAFF.

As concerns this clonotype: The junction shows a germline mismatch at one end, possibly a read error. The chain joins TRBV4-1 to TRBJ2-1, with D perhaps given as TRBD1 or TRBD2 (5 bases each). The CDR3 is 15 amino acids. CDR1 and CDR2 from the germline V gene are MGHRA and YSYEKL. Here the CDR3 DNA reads TGTGCCAGCAGCTCGGGACGCCGTCCCTCCAATGAGCAGTTCTTC. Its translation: CASSSGRRPSNEQFF.

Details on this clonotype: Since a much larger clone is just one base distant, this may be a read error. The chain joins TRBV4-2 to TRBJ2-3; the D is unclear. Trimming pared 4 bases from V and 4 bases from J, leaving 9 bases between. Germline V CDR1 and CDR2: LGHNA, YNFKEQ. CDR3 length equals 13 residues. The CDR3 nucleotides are TGTGCCAGCAGCCTAGTAAGGTCAGATACGCAGTATTTT. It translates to CASSLVRSDTQYF.

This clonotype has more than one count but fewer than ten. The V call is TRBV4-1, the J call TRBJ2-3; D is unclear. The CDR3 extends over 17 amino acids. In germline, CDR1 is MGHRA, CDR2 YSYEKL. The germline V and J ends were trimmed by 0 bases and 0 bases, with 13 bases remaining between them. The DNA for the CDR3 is TGCGCCAGCAGCCAAGAAATCGTCCAGACTAGCACAGATACGCAGTATTTT. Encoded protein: CASSQEIVQTSTDTQYF.

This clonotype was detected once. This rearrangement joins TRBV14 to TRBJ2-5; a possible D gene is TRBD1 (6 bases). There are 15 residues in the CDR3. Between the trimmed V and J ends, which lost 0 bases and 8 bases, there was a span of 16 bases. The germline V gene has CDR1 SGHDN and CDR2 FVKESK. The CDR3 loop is CASSQDWGLQGTQYF. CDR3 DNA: TGTGCCAGCAGCCAAGATTGGGGGCTCCAAGGAACCCAGTACTTC.

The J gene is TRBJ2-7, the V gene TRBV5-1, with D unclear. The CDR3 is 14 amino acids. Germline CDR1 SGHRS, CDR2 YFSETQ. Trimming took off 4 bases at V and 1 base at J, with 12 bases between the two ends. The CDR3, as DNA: TGCGCCAGCAGCCCCGAAACAAATTCCTACGAGCAGTACTTC. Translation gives CASSPETNSYEQYF.

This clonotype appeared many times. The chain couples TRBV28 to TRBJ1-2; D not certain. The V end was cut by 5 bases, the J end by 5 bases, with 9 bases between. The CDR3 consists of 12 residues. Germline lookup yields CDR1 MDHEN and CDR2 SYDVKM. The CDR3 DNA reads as TGTGCCAGCAGTCCCCGGGATTATGGCTACACCTTC. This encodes CASSPRDYGYTF.

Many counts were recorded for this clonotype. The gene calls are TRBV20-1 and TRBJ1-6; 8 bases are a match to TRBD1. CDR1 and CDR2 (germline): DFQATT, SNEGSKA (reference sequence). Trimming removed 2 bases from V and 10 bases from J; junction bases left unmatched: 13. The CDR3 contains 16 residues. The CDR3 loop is CSARRGGQGAQSPLHF. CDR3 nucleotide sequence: TGCAGTGCTAGACGGGGGGGGCAGGGGGCCCAATCACCCCTCCACTTT.

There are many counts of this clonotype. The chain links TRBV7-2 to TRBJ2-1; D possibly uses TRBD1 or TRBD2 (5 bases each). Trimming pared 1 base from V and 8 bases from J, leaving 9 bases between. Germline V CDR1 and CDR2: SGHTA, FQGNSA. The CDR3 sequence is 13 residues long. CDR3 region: CASSLVRGDEQFF. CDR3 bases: TGTGCCAGCAGCTTAGTCAGAGGGGATGAGCAGTTCTTC.

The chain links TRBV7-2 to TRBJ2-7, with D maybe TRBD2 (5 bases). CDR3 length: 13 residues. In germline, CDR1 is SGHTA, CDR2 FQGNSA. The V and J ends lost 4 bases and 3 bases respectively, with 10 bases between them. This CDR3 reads CASSSSLDYEQYF. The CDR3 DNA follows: TGTGCCAGCAGCTCTTCACTAGACTACGAGCAGTACTTC.

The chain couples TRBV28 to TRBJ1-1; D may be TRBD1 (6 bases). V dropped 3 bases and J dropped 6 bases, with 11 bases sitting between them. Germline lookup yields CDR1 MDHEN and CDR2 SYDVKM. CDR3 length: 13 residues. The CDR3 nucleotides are TGTGCCAGCAGTTTGACAGGAGGAGCTGAAGCTTTCTTT. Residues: CASSLTGGAEAFF.

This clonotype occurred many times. The CDR3 nucleotides read TGTGCCAGCAGCTCCAGACAGACAGCCTACGAGCAGTACTTC. Residues: CASSSRQTAYEQYF. V usage is TRBV7-2 and J usage is TRBJ2-7; D possibly corresponds to TRBD1 (5 bases). The CDR3 has 14 amino acids. Germline CDR1 reads SGHTA; CDR2 reads FQGNSA. V lost 4 bases to trimming and J lost 2 bases, with 12 bases between them.

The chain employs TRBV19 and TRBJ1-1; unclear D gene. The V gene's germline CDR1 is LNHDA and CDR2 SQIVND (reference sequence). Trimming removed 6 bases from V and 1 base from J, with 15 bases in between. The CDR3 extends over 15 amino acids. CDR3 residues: CASRKFFLQNTEAFF. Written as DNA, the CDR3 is TGTGCCAGTAGGAAATTTTTTCTTCAGAACACTGAAGCTTTCTTT.

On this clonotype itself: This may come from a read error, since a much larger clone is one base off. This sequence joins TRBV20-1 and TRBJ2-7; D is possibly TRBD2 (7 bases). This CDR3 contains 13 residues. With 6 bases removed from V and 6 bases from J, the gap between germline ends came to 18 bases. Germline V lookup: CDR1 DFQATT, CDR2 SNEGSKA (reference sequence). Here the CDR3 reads CSAHRVIAGEQYF. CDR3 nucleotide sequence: TGCAGTGCCCACAGGGTCATAGCGGGCGAGCAGTACTTC.

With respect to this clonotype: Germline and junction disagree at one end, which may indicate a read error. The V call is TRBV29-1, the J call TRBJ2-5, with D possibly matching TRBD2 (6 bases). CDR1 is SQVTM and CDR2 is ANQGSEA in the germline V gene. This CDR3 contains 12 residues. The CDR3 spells CGVDSGWETQYF. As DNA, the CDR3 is TGCGGCGTTGATAGCGGCTGGGAGACCCAGTACTTC.

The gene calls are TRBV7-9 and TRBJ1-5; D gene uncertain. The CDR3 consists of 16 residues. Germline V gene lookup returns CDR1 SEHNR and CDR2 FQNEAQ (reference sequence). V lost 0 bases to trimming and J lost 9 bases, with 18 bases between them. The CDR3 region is CASSLAYGAQDGPQHF. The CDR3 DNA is TGTGCCAGCAGCTTAGCGTATGGTGCCCAGGACGGGCCCCAGCATTTT.

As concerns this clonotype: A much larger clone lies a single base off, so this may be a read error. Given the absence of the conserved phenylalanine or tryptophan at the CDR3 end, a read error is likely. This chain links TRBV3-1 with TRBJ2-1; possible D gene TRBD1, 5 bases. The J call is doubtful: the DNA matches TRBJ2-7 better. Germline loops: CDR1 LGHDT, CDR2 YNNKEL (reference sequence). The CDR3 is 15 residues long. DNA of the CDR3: TGTGCCAGCAGCCAAGTAGGGGCCGATTTCGGCGAGCAGTACTCC. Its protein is CASSQVGADFGEQYS.